A single sample is the source of the 11 T cell receptor beta chains below, sequenced in a study of blood T cell repertoires in COVID-19 (TCRdb year 2020). Library construction relied on the immunoSEQ multiplex PCR assay. Here the immuneACCESS table is served through TCRdb, limited to in-frame sequences with V and J called. Missing clones are a known gap in these copies; in checked studies unresolved V genes cover under half, and the rest lacks a known reason. In this sample the table shows 250,000 to 400,000 clones, about 87% of which occur a single time. Under 2% of the sample comes from the top ten. The sample comprised peripheral blood. Every receptor here comes from a woman between 25 and 40 years old with COVID-19, enrolled during active disease.

This chain connects TRBV12-5 to TRBJ1-2; D remains ambiguous. Germline assignment: CDR1 LGHNT and CDR2 FRNRAP. V was shortened by 1 base and J by 11 bases, with 17 bases between the two germline ends. The CDR3 is made up of 14 amino acids. The CDR3 here is CASGLGTAGWGYTF. The CDR3 nucleotides are TGTGCTAGTGGTTTGGGAACAGCGGGCTGGGGATACACCTTC.

The chain combines TRBV4-3 with TRBJ2-7; TRBD1 aligns across 8 bases. CDR1 and CDR2 (germline): LGHNA, YSLEER. V gave up 0 bases and J gave up 5 bases; unmatched junction bases: 12. There are 17 residues in the CDR3. The CDR3 bases are TGCGCCAGCAGCCAAGAAAACAGGGGGATTGATCGAGACGAGCAGTACTTC. As protein: CASSQENRGIDRDEQYF.

The chain links TRBV7-2 to TRBJ2-2, with D hard to call. CDR3 size: 16 residues. Germline CDR1 and CDR2: SGHTA and FQGNSA. The V and J ends lost 1 base and 3 bases respectively, with 12 bases between them. CDR3 protein: CASSLGLPGYTGELFF. CDR3 nucleotide sequence: TGTGCCAGCAGCTTAGGATTACCCGGGTACACCGGGGAGCTGTTTTTT.

The rearrangement links TRBV10-3 to TRBJ1-6; weak D call: TRBD1 (5 bases). Trimming cost V 2 bases and J 10 bases, with 12 bases left between them. Germline V lookup: CDR1 ENHRY, CDR2 SYGVKD. The CDR3 extends over 14 amino acids. The CDR3 DNA sequence: TGTGCCATCAGTGAGGGGCAGGGTCCCTCACCCCTCCACTTT. It yields the protein CAISEGQGPSPLHF.

The J gene is TRBJ2-7, the V gene TRBV11-3; D possibly corresponds to TRBD2 (5 bases). The CDR3 sequence is 16 residues long. From germline, CDR1 is SGHNT and CDR2 YENEEA. The germline V and J ends were trimmed by 0 bases and 0 bases, with 12 bases remaining between them. The CDR3 protein is CASSLDRWRSSYEQYF. CDR3 DNA: TGTGCCAGCAGCTTAGATCGGTGGAGGAGCTCCTACGAGCAGTACTTC.

The gene calls are TRBV19 and TRBJ1-1, with D hard to call. Germline V CDR1 and CDR2: LNHDA, SQIVND (reference sequence). This CDR3 has 15 residues. V shed 4 bases and J shed 0 bases, with 12 bases lying between them. The DNA of the CDR3 is TGTGCCAGTAGTAAGATACAGCTTTTGAACACTGAAGCTTTCTTT. Translated: CASSKIQLLNTEAFF.

V and J are TRBV2 and TRBJ1-6; possibly TRBD1 for D (6 bases). Per germline, CDR1 SNHLY and CDR2 FYNNEI. V shed 0 bases and J shed 8 bases, with 11 bases lying between them. The CDR3 covers 15 residues. CDR3 amino acids: CASSEARTVYSPLHF. CDR3 sequence (DNA): TGTGCCAGCAGTGAAGCCCGGACAGTTTATTCACCCCTCCACTTT.

The chain couples TRBV5-8 to TRBJ2-5; 15 nucleotides match TRBD2. The CDR3 totals 17 residues. With 4 bases clipped from V and 2 bases from J, the junction kept 6 bases outside the gene matches. CDR1 is SGHTS and CDR2 is YDEGEE in the germline V gene. CDR3 residues: CASSPGLAGGWQETQYF. For the CDR3, the DNA is TGTGCCAGCAGCCCGGGACTAGCGGGGGGCTGGCAAGAGACCCAGTACTTC.

This chain uses TRBV24-1 with TRBJ1-2; tentative D call: TRBD1 (5 bases). The CDR3 spans 15 residues. The V gene lost 3 bases and the J gene lost 4 bases, with 14 bases spanning the gap. Germline loops: CDR1 KGHDR, CDR2 SFDVKD. The CDR3 protein is CATSDGAASGYGYTF. In DNA form, the CDR3 reads TGTGCCACCAGTGATGGGGCCGCTAGTGGCTATGGCTACACCTTC.

The rearrangement joins TRBV5-5 to TRBJ2-7; TRBD2 agrees at 9 bases. The germline CDR1 and CDR2 sequences are SGHKS and YYEKEE (reference sequence). Trimming cost V 4 bases and J 0 bases; bases outside gene matches: 14. The CDR3 is made up of 18 amino acids. As DNA, the CDR3 is TGTGCCAGCAGCCCACGGGTCGAGCTAGCGGGGCCCTCCTACGAGCAGTACTTC. Amino acid sequence: CASSPRVELAGPSYEQYF.

V gene TRBV24-1 combines with J gene TRBJ1-2; D is undetermined. Germline V CDR1 and CDR2: KGHDR, SFDVKD. The CDR3 totals 11 residues. V lost 3 bases and J 6 bases, leaving 4 bases between the germline ends. In DNA, the CDR3 is TGTGCCACCAGTGATCAGAATGGCTACACCTTC. Translation: CATSDQNGYTF.